This T cell receptor (beta chain) was obtained from a study of Ad26.COV2.S vaccination and SARS-CoV-2 variants (dated by TCRdb to 2020 to 2023). About the full investigation: Vaccine-arm donors came from COV1001, a multicentre, randomized, double-blind, placebo-controlled phase I-IIa trial of Ad26.COV2.S in healthy adults. Investigators remained blinded to trial group allocation during experiments and outcome assessment. A total of around 32 samples were included in the TCR-sequenced set, comprising roughly 19 Ad26.COV2.S vaccine recipients, 5 placebo recipients and 8 SARS-CoV-2 convalescent individuals. Ad26.COV2.S was administered intramuscularly at a dose of 5x10^10 or 1x10^11 viral particles, either as one shot or as two shots given 56 days apart. TCRbeta repertoire sequencing served as the tool for gauging how specific and how broad the SARS-CoV-2-reactive T cell receptors were following Ad26.COV2.S vaccination. Trial participants were randomized into five groups of five: low-dose or high-dose Ad26.COV2.S given once or twice, or placebo on both occasions.

This specimen's treatment or condition label, per the study, means: about 20 received Ad26.COV2.S at low or high dose, single or two shots; 5 received placebo; per-sample allocation not given. For vaccine and placebo recipients, the sequenced repertoires came from samples collected on day 63 after the first injection. Between 29 July and 7 August 2020, Cohort 1b enrolled around 24 adults aged 18-55 years at one site in Boston, USA. Ad26.COV2.S consisted of a replication-incompetent adenovirus type 26 vector by which a prefusion-stabilized SARS-CoV-2 spike protein from the original Wuhan strain was expressed. Results and caveats for the whole study, not just this receptor: The study was not powered for comparison of responses between vaccine doses or regimens. After vaccination, spike-specific CD8+ and CD4+ T cell responses were reported to show substantial breadth. Comparable non-spike TCR breadth was observed between vaccine and placebo recipients, consistent with only spike being contained in the vaccine. Spike-specific TCR breadth was higher in Ad26.COV2.S recipients than in placebo recipients (P = 0.0014). The authors noted that total T cell responses may have been underestimated by the TCR breadth and depth analyses.

The CDR1 and CDR2 encoded by the germline V gene are SGHTA and FQGNSA. Germline trimming amounts to 2 bases on V and 6 bases on J, with 6 as the count of junction bases outside the gene matches. From the cysteine up to the phenylalanine, the CDR3 has a length of 15 residues. Left in the record is the CDR3 DNA by itself, 45 bases read in frame from the first base. Worth noting for this clone: Its antigen has not been determined. The record has no base qualities; no much larger clone is one base away.

The immunoSEQ Assay was the method used to sequence TCRbeta CDR3 regions. After extraction, genomic DNA underwent amplification by bias-controlled multiplex PCR, followed by high-throughput sequencing. The authors' pipeline ran thus. To quantify the absolute abundance of every unique TCRbeta CDR3 region, sequences were collapsed and filtered. Usable DNA was measured by amplifying reference genes present in all nucleated cells, and TCRbeta template counts were normalized to that usable DNA to estimate T cell fraction. Repertoire TCRs were annotated as SARS-CoV-2-specific when V gene, CDR3 amino acid sequence and J gene were exactly matched to a known reactive TCR set. The reference SARS-CoV-2 TCR set was obtained from MIRA and was filtered for enrichment in COVID-19-positive ImmuneCODE repertoires, whereby public or cross-reactive TCRs were removed. Using the MIRA antigens, annotated TCRs were further analysed by specific ORF or by position within an ORF. Breadth was defined as annotated unique rearrangements over total unique productive rearrangements; depth was the summed frequency of those rearrangements. TCR breadth was compared between groups using two-sided Wilcoxon rank-sum tests. Held by TCRdb, this immuneACCESS table contains in-frame sequences only and omits some clones. Under half of the omission traces to an unresolved V gene where checked; the cause of the rest is unknown. The V and J calls and clone size are taken from that table; D and trimming were inferred from the DNA. The sample contains just under 250,000 clones, more than 75% of them found a single time. 9.5% to 12% of the sample is taken by the ten largest.

The sequencing here drew on peripheral blood, taken in a trial of Ad26.COV2.S vaccine versus placebo. The sequence came from a person between 18 and 60 years old who received the Ad26.COV2.S COVID-19 vaccine or a placebo. The sequence links TRBV7-2 to TRBJ2-3; TRBD2 matches 9 bases in the middle. The CDR3 sequence is CASSLIAGVTDTQYF. The DNA sequence is TGTGCCAGCAGCTTAATAGCGGGGGTCACGGATACGCAGTATTTT.